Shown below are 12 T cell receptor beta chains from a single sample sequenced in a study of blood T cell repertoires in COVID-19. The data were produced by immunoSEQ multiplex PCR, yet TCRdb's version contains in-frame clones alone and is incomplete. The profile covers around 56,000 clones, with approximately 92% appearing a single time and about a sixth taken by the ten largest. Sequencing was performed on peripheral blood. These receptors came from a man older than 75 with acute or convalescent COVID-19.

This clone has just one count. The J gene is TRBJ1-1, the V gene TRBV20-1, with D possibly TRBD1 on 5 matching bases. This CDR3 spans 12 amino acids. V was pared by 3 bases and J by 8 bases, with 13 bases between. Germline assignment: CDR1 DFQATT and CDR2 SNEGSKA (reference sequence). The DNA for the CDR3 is TGCAGTGCTAGTCAGGGATTGAGGGAAGCTTTCTTT. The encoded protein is CSASQGLREAFF.

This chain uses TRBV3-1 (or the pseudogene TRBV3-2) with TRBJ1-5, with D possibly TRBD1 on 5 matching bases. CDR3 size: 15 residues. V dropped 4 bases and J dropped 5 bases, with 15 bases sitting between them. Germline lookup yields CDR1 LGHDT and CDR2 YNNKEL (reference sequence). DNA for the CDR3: TGTGCCAGCAGCCCCGATGCCCCGGGGGATCAGCCCCAGCATTTT. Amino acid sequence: CASSPDAPGDQPQHF.

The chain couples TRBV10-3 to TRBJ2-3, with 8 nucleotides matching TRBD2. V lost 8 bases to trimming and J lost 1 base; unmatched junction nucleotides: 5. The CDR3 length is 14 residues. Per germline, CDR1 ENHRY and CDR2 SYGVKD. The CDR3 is CAISSGGGTDTQYF. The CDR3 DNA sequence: TGTGCCATCTCCAGCGGGGGCGGCACAGATACGCAGTATTTT.

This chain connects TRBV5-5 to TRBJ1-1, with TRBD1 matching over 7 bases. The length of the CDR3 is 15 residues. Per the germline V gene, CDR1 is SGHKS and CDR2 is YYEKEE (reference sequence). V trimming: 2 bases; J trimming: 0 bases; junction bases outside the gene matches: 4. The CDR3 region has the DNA TGTGCCAGCAGCTTTCCGGGACAGATGAACACTGAAGCTTTCTTT. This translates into CASSFPGQMNTEAFF.

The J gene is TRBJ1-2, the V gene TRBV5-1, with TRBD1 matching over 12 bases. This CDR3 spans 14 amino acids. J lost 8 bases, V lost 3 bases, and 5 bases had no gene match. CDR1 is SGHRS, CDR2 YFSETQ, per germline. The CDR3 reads CASSSGTGGGGYTF. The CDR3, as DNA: TGCGCCAGCAGCTCCGGGACAGGGGGCGGAGGCTACACCTTC.

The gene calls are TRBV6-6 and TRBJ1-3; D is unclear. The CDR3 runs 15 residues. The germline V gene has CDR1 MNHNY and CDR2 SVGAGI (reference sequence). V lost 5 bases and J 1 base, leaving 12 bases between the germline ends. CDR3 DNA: TGTGCCAGCAGTCAACTATCGGGTTCTGGAAACACCATATATTTT. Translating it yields CASSQLSGSGNTIYF.

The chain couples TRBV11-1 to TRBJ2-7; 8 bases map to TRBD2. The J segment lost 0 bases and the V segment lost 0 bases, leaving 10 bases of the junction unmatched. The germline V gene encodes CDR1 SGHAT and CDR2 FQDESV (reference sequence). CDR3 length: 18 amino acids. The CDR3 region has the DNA TGTGCCAGCAGCTTAGCGGCGTCTAGCGGGCGGACCTCCTACGAGCAGTACTTC. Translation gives CASSLAASSGRTSYEQYF.

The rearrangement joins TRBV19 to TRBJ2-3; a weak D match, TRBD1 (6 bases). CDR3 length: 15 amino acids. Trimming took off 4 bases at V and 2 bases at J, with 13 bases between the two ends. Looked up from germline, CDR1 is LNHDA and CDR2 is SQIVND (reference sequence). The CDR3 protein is CASSTYREFTDTQYF. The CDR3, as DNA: TGTGCCAGTAGTACCTACAGGGAATTCACAGATACGCAGTATTTT.

The CDR3 sequence is CASSQGTGQPYEQYF. CDR3 nucleotide sequence: TGTGCCAGCAGCCAAGGTACGGGACAACCCTACGAGCAGTACTTC. The chain has TRBV3-1 (or the pseudogene TRBV3-2) and TRBJ2-7, with D perhaps TRBD1 (6 bases). Trimming removed 1 base from V and 2 bases from J, with 12 bases in between. Germline V gene sequence: CDR1 LGHDT, CDR2 YNNKEL (reference sequence). The CDR3 is 15 amino acids.

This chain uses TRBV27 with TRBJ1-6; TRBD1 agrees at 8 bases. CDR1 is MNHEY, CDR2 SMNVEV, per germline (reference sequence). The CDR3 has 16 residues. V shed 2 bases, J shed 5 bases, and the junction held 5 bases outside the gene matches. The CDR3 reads CASSLRGTGDNSPLHF. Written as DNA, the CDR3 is TGTGCCAGCAGTTTAAGAGGGACAGGAGATAATTCACCCCTCCACTTT.

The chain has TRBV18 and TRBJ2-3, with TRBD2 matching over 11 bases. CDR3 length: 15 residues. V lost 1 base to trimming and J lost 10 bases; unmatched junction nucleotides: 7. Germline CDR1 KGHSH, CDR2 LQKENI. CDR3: CASSPLTSGVGAQYF. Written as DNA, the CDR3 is TGTGCCAGCTCACCACTGACTAGCGGGGTAGGAGCGCAGTATTTT.

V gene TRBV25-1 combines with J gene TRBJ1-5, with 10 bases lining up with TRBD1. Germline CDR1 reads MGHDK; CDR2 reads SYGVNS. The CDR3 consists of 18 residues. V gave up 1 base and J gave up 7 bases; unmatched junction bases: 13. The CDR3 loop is CASSECPTGGVHDQPQHF. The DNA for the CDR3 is TGTGCCAGCAGTGAATGTCCGACAGGGGGCGTGCATGACCAGCCCCAGCATTTT.